These T cell receptor beta chains were read from a single sample in a study of blood T cell repertoires in COVID-19. Assay: immunoSEQ multiplex PCR; the TCRdb copy retains only in-frame clones and omits some. The repertoire has some 200,000 clones, roughly nine tenths of them found once; the top ten carry around 8%. The sequenced sample consisted of PBMCs or T cells enriched from blood (not recorded which). These TCRs come from a woman aged 18-30 years who had recovered from COVID-19. The CDR3 runs from the conserved cysteine through the conserved F or W. The D gene is left open where the match is weak. A clone size is listed for some rows: how often the clone was seen (once, few, many), or a class if it is expanded.

D gene: -; clone size: once; J gene: TRBJ2-7; V gene: TRBV6-1; CDR3 DNA: TGTGCCAGCAGTTCGGGAGTCACCTACGAGCAGTACTTC; CDR3 protein: CASSSGVTYEQYF
D gene: TRBD1; clone size: -; J gene: TRBJ1-2; V gene: TRBV2; CDR3 DNA: TGTGCCAGCACCCAGGACAGGGGAGACTATGGCTACACCTTC; CDR3 protein: CASTQDRGDYGYTF
D gene: TRBD1; clone size: -; J gene: TRBJ1-2; V gene: TRBV27; CDR3 DNA: TGTGCCAGCAGTTCGTCGACAGGGTATGGCTACACCTTC; CDR3 protein: CASSSSTGYGYTF
D gene: -; clone size: once; J gene: TRBJ1-2; V gene: TRBV5-1; CDR3 DNA: TGCGCCAGCAGCGCCCAGTCCGGCAGGGGCTACACCTTC; CDR3 protein: CASSAQSGRGYTF
D gene: -; clone size: -; J gene: TRBJ2-7; V gene: TRBV7-9; CDR3 DNA: TGTGCCAGCAGCTCCCTCTACGAGCAGTACTTC; CDR3 protein: CASSSLYEQYF
D gene: -; clone size: -; J gene: TRBJ1-4; V gene: TRBV2; CDR3 DNA: TGTGCCAGCAGGAGGGGCGGGAGGACTAATGAAAAACTGTTTTTT; CDR3 protein: CASRRGGRTNEKLFF
D gene: -; clone size: -; J gene: TRBJ2-7; V gene: TRBV7-9; CDR3 DNA: TGTGCCAGCAAAGGGGGTCACGAGCAGTACTTC; CDR3 protein: CASKGGHEQYF
D gene: -; clone size: -; J gene: TRBJ2-7; V gene: TRBV2; CDR3 DNA: TGTGCCAGCAGTCACCCAGACAGGACAACCTACGAGCAGTACTTC; CDR3 protein: CASSHPDRTTYEQYF
D gene: -; clone size: once; J gene: TRBJ1-2; V gene: TRBV4-1; CDR3 DNA: TGCGCCAGCAGCCAAGTCTATGGCAGGGAACGCTTC; CDR3 protein: CASSQVYGRERF
D gene: -; clone size: few; J gene: TRBJ1-2; V gene: TRBV3-1/TRBV3-2; CDR3 DNA: TGTGCCAGCAGCCAAGATTCGGCAGGTGGTGGCTACACCTTC; CDR3 protein: CASSQDSAGGGYTF
D gene: -; clone size: -; J gene: TRBJ2-5; V gene: TRBV9; CDR3 DNA: TGTGCCAGCAGCTCTTTGCCCGGTGGGGCGGGGGAGACCCAGTACTTC; CDR3 protein: CASSSLPGGAGETQYF
D gene: -; clone size: -; J gene: TRBJ1-2; V gene: TRBV5-5; CDR3 DNA: TGTGCCAGCAGCGTACGCGACTCCTACTATGGCTACACCTTC; CDR3 protein: CASSVRDSYYGYTF
D gene: TRBD2; clone size: -; J gene: TRBJ2-3; V gene: TRBV18; CDR3 DNA: TGTGCCAGCTCACCACCTCGGCGGGGGAGCACAGATACGCAGTATTTT; CDR3 protein: CASSPPRRGSTDTQYF
D gene: -; clone size: -; J gene: TRBJ2-7; V gene: TRBV12-3/TRBV12-4; CDR3 DNA: TGTGCCAGCACCCGAGAGCTCTACGACGAGCAGTACTTC; CDR3 protein: CASTRELYDEQYF
D gene: -; clone size: -; J gene: TRBJ2-2; V gene: TRBV24-1; CDR3 DNA: TGTGCCACCAGTCACTTAACCGGGGAGCTGTTTTTT; CDR3 protein: CATSHLTGELFF
D gene: -; clone size: -; J gene: TRBJ1-2; V gene: TRBV18; CDR3 DNA: TGTGCCAGCTCACCAATCTTCGGTCCGGATGGCTACACCTTC; CDR3 protein: CASSPIFGPDGYTF
D gene: -; clone size: -; J gene: TRBJ1-1; V gene: TRBV15; CDR3 DNA: TGTGCCACCAGCAGAGGTGCGGAGACTGAAGCTTTCTTT; CDR3 protein: CATSRGAETEAFF
D gene: -; clone size: -; J gene: TRBJ2-3; V gene: TRBV4-1; CDR3 DNA: TGCGCCAGCAGCCAAGTGACTTGGGGGCCCACAGATACGCAGTATTTT; CDR3 protein: CASSQVTWGPTDTQYF
D gene: -; clone size: few; J gene: TRBJ1-1; V gene: TRBV19; CDR3 DNA: TGTGCCAGTAGTAACCGAGGGGGGAACACTGAAGCTTTCTTT; CDR3 protein: CASSNRGGNTEAFF
D gene: TRBD1; clone size: -; J gene: TRBJ1-5; V gene: TRBV24-1; CDR3 DNA: TGTGCCACCAGTGACACACAGGGGAATCAGCCCCAGCATTTT; CDR3 protein: CATSDTQGNQPQHF
D gene: TRBD1; clone size: -; J gene: TRBJ2-7; V gene: TRBV19; CDR3 DNA: TGTGCCAGTAACGTGGGACAGGGGGTCTACGAGCAGTACTTC; CDR3 protein: CASNVGQGVYEQYF
D gene: TRBD1; clone size: -; J gene: TRBJ1-2; V gene: TRBV27; CDR3 DNA: TGTGCCAGCAGTTTATCGGGACAGGGGAGTGGTTATGGCTACACCTTC; CDR3 protein: CASSLSGQGSGYGYTF
D gene: -; clone size: -; J gene: TRBJ1-2; V gene: TRBV18; CDR3 DNA: TGTGCCAGCTCACCGCCCCAGAGACTAAACTATGGCTACACCTTC; CDR3 protein: CASSPPQRLNYGYTF
D gene: TRBD2; clone size: -; J gene: TRBJ2-5; V gene: TRBV27; CDR3 DNA: TGTGCCAGCAGAAGCCGCTCCCCCACTAGCGGGGAAGAGACCCAGTACTTC; CDR3 protein: CASRSRSPTSGEETQYF
D gene: TRBD1; clone size: -; J gene: TRBJ2-2; V gene: TRBV28; CDR3 DNA: TGTGCCAGCAGTTTCCAGGACAGGACTAACACCGGGGAGCTGTTTTTT; CDR3 protein: CASSFQDRTNTGELFF
D gene: -; clone size: -; J gene: TRBJ2-7; V gene: TRBV27; CDR3 DNA: TGTGCCAGCGGAGAGGCTAGCCTGAGCGGCGAGCAGTACTTC; CDR3 protein: CASGEASLSGEQYF
D gene: TRBD1; clone size: once; J gene: TRBJ2-2; V gene: TRBV7-3; CDR3 DNA: TGTGCCAGCAGCTCCGACCCGACAGGGTTTGGGGAGCTGTTTTTT; CDR3 protein: CASSSDPTGFGELFF
D gene: -; clone size: -; J gene: TRBJ1-2; V gene: TRBV5-3; CDR3 DNA: TGTGCCAGAAGCGGGCCCGGGGAGGGGACCGATGGCTACACCTTC; CDR3 protein: CARSGPGEGTDGYTF
D gene: -; clone size: -; J gene: TRBJ2-7; V gene: TRBV7-2; CDR3 DNA: TGTGCCAGCAGCCCTGGCCCTTCCTACGAGCAGTACTTC; CDR3 protein: CASSPGPSYEQYF
D gene: TRBD2; clone size: -; J gene: TRBJ2-4; V gene: TRBV5-6; CDR3 DNA: TGTGCCAGCAGCCTCGACTCCGGGGGGAACATTCAGTACTTC; CDR3 protein: CASSLDSGGNIQYF
D gene: -; clone size: -; J gene: TRBJ2-7; V gene: TRBV11-2; CDR3 DNA: TGTGCCAGCAGCCGAACACTATTAGGACAGTCCTACGAGCAGTACTTC; CDR3 protein: CASSRTLLGQSYEQYF
D gene: TRBD1; clone size: -; J gene: TRBJ1-3; V gene: TRBV6-1; CDR3 DNA: TGTGCCAGCAGTGTATCTCGGGACAGGGGGTCTGGAAACACCATATATTTT; CDR3 protein: CASSVSRDRGSGNTIYF
D gene: TRBD2; clone size: -; J gene: TRBJ2-1; V gene: TRBV2; CDR3 DNA: TGTGCCAGCAGGAGCGGGGGAAATGAGCAGTTCTTC; CDR3 protein: CASRSGGNEQFF
D gene: TRBD1; clone size: -; J gene: TRBJ2-2; V gene: TRBV6-1; CDR3 DNA: TGTGCCAGCAGTGAAGCTGGGACAGGGATAAGGCCCGGGGAGCTGTTTTTT; CDR3 protein: CASSEAGTGIRPGELFF
D gene: TRBD2; clone size: -; J gene: TRBJ2-3; V gene: TRBV4-1; CDR3 DNA: TGCGCCAGCAGCCAAGAAGTAGCGGGGGGTAAGGATACGCAGTATTTT; CDR3 protein: CASSQEVAGGKDTQYF
D gene: -; clone size: -; J gene: TRBJ1-4; V gene: TRBV10-2; CDR3 DNA: TGCGCCAGCAGACGAGCGGTAACAACTAATGAAAAACTGTTTTTT; CDR3 protein: CASRRAVTTNEKLFF
D gene: -; clone size: -; J gene: TRBJ1-5; V gene: TRBV2; CDR3 DNA: TGTGCCAGCAGTGACGTTACAGCAGGCAATCAGCCCCAGCATTTT; CDR3 protein: CASSDVTAGNQPQHF
D gene: -; clone size: -; J gene: TRBJ1-5; V gene: TRBV19; CDR3 DNA: TGTGCCAGTAGTATAGCGGGGACATCTAGTCAGCCCCAGCATTTT; CDR3 protein: CASSIAGTSSQPQHF
D gene: -; clone size: -; J gene: TRBJ1-1; V gene: TRBV6-4; CDR3 DNA: TGTGCCAGCCGCGTGGAGGTCGACACTGAAGCTTTCTTT; CDR3 protein: CASRVEVDTEAFF
D gene: TRBD2; clone size: -; J gene: TRBJ2-5; V gene: TRBV5-4; CDR3 DNA: TGTGCCAGCAGCTTGGGAGGGACTAGCGGGGGGTCTGAAGAGACCCAGTACTTC; CDR3 protein: CASSLGGTSGGSEETQYF
D gene: TRBD1; clone size: -; J gene: TRBJ1-2; V gene: TRBV29-1; CDR3 DNA: TGCAGCGCGGACCCGGGACAGAGCGATGGCTACACCTTC; CDR3 protein: CSADPGQSDGYTF
D gene: -; clone size: -; J gene: TRBJ1-1; V gene: TRBV7-2; CDR3 DNA: TGTGCCAGCAGCTCAAAAGGAGACACTGAAGCTTTCTTT; CDR3 protein: CASSSKGDTEAFF
D gene: -; clone size: -; J gene: TRBJ1-6; V gene: TRBV19; CDR3 DNA: TGTGCCAGTAGTATAAGAGGGAGGAATTCACCCCTCCACTTT; CDR3 protein: CASSIRGRNSPLHF
D gene: TRBD1; clone size: -; J gene: TRBJ2-7; V gene: TRBV6-5; CDR3 DNA: TGTGCCAGCAGGAGGACAGGGCTCTCCTACGAGCAGTACTTC; CDR3 protein: CASRRTGLSYEQYF
D gene: TRBD2; clone size: -; J gene: TRBJ2-5; V gene: TRBV2; CDR3 DNA: TGTGCCAGCAGTTTGCCGGGACTAGCGGAGACCCAGTACTTC; CDR3 protein: CASSLPGLAETQYF
D gene: TRBD1; clone size: -; J gene: TRBJ1-1; V gene: TRBV4-1; CDR3 DNA: TGCGCCAGCAGCCAAGTGATGACAGGGGGCATAGCTTTCTTT; CDR3 protein: CASSQVMTGGIAFF
D gene: TRBD2; clone size: -; J gene: TRBJ2-7; V gene: TRBV7-2; CDR3 DNA: TGTGCCAGCAGCTTAGAGCGGGGGGGCTCCTACGAGCAGTACTTC; CDR3 protein: CASSLERGGSYEQYF
D gene: TRBD1; clone size: -; J gene: TRBJ2-7; V gene: TRBV6-1; CDR3 DNA: TGTGCCAGCAGTGAGGGACAGCCTTCCTACGAGCAGTACTTC; CDR3 protein: CASSEGQPSYEQYF
D gene: TRBD1; clone size: -; J gene: TRBJ1-6; V gene: TRBV2; CDR3 DNA: TGTGCCAGCAGTGATCCAGACAGGGGGCGCGATAGTCCCTATAATTCACCCCTCCACTTT; CDR3 protein: CASSDPDRGRDSPYNSPLHF
D gene: TRBD1; clone size: -; J gene: TRBJ2-7; V gene: TRBV29-1; CDR3 DNA: TGCAGCGTTTTCGGGACAGACCAGGGGAGCTACGAGCAGTACTTC; CDR3 protein: CSVFGTDQGSYEQYF
D gene: TRBD1; clone size: -; J gene: TRBJ2-2; V gene: TRBV27; CDR3 DNA: TGTGCCAGCAGTTCACGGGACAGTAGAAACGGGGAGCTGTTTTTT; CDR3 protein: CASSSRDSRNGELFF
D gene: -; clone size: -; J gene: TRBJ2-2; V gene: TRBV9; CDR3 DNA: TGTGCCAGCAGCGTTTTCGGAGGGCAGGTCAATGACGGGGAGCTGTTTTTT; CDR3 protein: CASSVFGGQVNDGELFF
D gene: TRBD1; clone size: -; J gene: TRBJ2-7; V gene: TRBV11-2; CDR3 DNA: TGTGCCAGCAGCCCGGGACAGGTCTCCTACGAGCAGTACTTC; CDR3 protein: CASSPGQVSYEQYF